What follows are 29 T cell receptor beta chains derived from one specimen sequenced in a study of T cell changes during pregnancy in multiple sclerosis. Data came from immunoSEQ multiplex PCR; TCRdb stores just in-frame clones and leaves some out. The repertoire holds fewer than 80,000 clones, with about 89% as singletons. The specimen comprised peripheral blood, sampled in the first trimester of pregnancy. The receptor set was obtained from a female donor in good health, enrolled as a control in a pregnancy study.

The CDR3 nucleotides read TGTGCCAGTAGGCTGGACAGGGGGACCTATGGCTACACCTTC. As protein: CASRLDRGTYGYTF. The chain couples TRBV19 to TRBJ1-2; 10 nucleotides match TRBD1. V gave up 6 bases and J gave up 4 bases; unmatched junction bases: 5. The CDR3 sequence is 14 residues long. Looked up from germline, CDR1 is LNHDA and CDR2 is SQIVND (reference sequence).

This clone was detected once. The V and J genes are TRBV10-3 and TRBJ1-2; D is perhaps TRBD1 (6 bases). Trimming pared 5 bases from V and 2 bases from J, leaving 12 bases between. Germline V gene sequence: CDR1 ENHRY, CDR2 SYGVKD. The CDR3 consists of 14 residues. CDR3 amino acids: CAISQRQANYGYTF. The CDR3 nucleotides are TGTGCCATCAGTCAACGACAGGCGAACTATGGCTACACCTTC.

The chain uses TRBV7-2 and TRBJ2-7; D ambiguous. Germline V gene sequence: CDR1 SGHTA, CDR2 FQGNSA. The CDR3 runs 12 residues. Trimming stripped 0 bases from V and 6 bases from J, with 6 bases between. The CDR3 DNA follows: TGTGCCAGCAGCTTAGCAGGCGGCGAGCAGTACTTC. Amino acid sequence: CASSLAGGEQYF.

The chain combines TRBV7-8 with TRBJ2-3; D perhaps matches TRBD2 (5 bases). Germline loops: CDR1 SGHVS, CDR2 FQNEAQ. V was clipped by 1 base and J by 1 base, with 12 bases between them. There are 16 residues in the CDR3. In nucleotides, the CDR3 is TGTGCCAGCAGCTTAGTTCGGACTCTAGGCACAGATACGCAGTATTTT. Translation: CASSLVRTLGTDTQYF. Filled out from reference TRBV7-8 and TRBJ2-3, the complete variable domain reads GAGVSQSPRYKVAKRGQDVALRCDPISGHVSLFWYQQALGQGPEFLTYFQNEAQLDKSGLPSDRFFAERPEGSVSTLKIQRTQQEDSAVYLCASSLVRTLGTDTQYFGPGTRLTVL.

The V call is TRBV4-1, the J call TRBJ2-4, with a possible D match to TRBD1 (5 bases). CDR1 MGHRA and CDR2 YSYEKL come from the germline V gene. The CDR3 loop spans 15 amino acids. Trimming removed 4 bases at V and 0 bases at J, with 10 bases between. This CDR3 is CASSLGHLAKNIQYF. CDR3 in DNA: TGCGCCAGCAGCCTCGGACATTTAGCCAAAAACATTCAGTACTTC.

The chain combines TRBV10-3 with TRBJ1-4; D is perhaps TRBD1 (6 bases). Germline CDR1 and CDR2: ENHRY and SYGVKD. The CDR3 runs 15 residues. The V gene lost 3 bases and the J gene lost 2 bases, with 10 bases spanning the gap. CDR3 protein: CAISEEGGTNEKLFF. CDR3 in DNA: TGTGCCATCAGTGAAGAGGGGGGGACTAATGAAAAACTGTTTTTT.

The chain couples TRBV29-1 to TRBJ1-2; tentatively, D is TRBD1 (5 bases). The germline V gene has CDR1 SQVTM and CDR2 ANQGSEA. The ends were cut back, 4 bases at V and 2 bases at J, with 8 bases in the middle. The CDR3 is 12 amino acids. CDR3 DNA sequence: TGCAGCGTTGGCCAGGGAAACTATGGCTACACCTTC. The encoded protein is CSVGQGNYGYTF.

The rearrangement joins TRBV19 to TRBJ1-2, with unresolved D. Germline values: CDR1 LNHDA, CDR2 SQIVND (reference sequence). The germline V and J ends were trimmed by 6 bases and 6 bases, with 17 bases remaining between them. The CDR3 extends over 14 amino acids. The CDR3 DNA follows: TGTGCCAGTAGCAAATGGAAAGGGAGCGATGGCTACACCTTC. Amino acid sequence: CASSKWKGSDGYTF.

The J gene is TRBJ2-7, the V gene TRBV6-6; 12 nucleotides match TRBD2. The CDR3 contains 16 residues. Per the germline V gene, CDR1 is MNHNY and CDR2 is SVGAGI (reference sequence). V lost 2 bases to trimming and J lost 5 bases; unmatched junction nucleotides: 7. This chain's CDR3 is CASSYASGGASDEQYF. The CDR3 coding sequence is TGTGCCAGCAGTTACGCTAGCGGGGGGGCCTCTGACGAGCAGTACTTC.

V usage is TRBV28 and J usage is TRBJ1-2; D perhaps matches TRBD1 (6 bases). Germline V CDR1 and CDR2: MDHEN, SYDVKM. This CDR3 spans 15 amino acids. With 6 bases removed from V and 1 base from J, the gap between germline ends came to 15 bases. The DNA of the CDR3 is TGTGCCAGCAGCCCTCCGGGACACCGTAACTATGGCTACACCTTC. This gives the protein CASSPPGHRNYGYTF.

The V call is TRBV30, the J call TRBJ1-5, with D unclear. Deletions cut 0 bases from V and 0 bases from J, with 15 bases between. The CDR3 extends over 17 amino acids. In germline, CDR1 is GTSNPN, CDR2 SVGIG (reference sequence). CDR3 nucleotide sequence: TGTGCCTGGAGTGTCCTCGAGGGAGGGTATAGCAATCAGCCCCAGCATTTT. It specifies CAWSVLEGGYSNQPQHF.

A few counts support this clone. V is TRBV7-2 and J is TRBJ1-2; 7 bases match TRBD1. The CDR3 contains 14 residues. Germline V lookup: CDR1 SGHTA, CDR2 FQGNSA. V gave up 1 base and J gave up 8 bases; unmatched junction bases: 7. The DNA of the CDR3 is TGTGCCAGCAGCTTAGACTCGCAGGGGGAGGGCTACACCTTC. Its protein is CASSLDSQGEGYTF. The full variable domain, its missing parts supplied by reference TRBV7-2 and TRBJ1-2, is GAGVSQSPSNKVTEKGKDVELRCDPISGHTALYWYRQSLGQGLEFLIYFQGNSAPDKSGLPSDRFSAERTGGSVSTLTIQRTQQEDSAVYLCASSLDSQGEGYTFGSGTRLTVV.

The rearrangement links TRBV6-5 to TRBJ1-1, with D hard to call. The CDR3 runs to 13 residues. Per the germline V gene, CDR1 is MNHEY and CDR2 is SVGAGI. Trimming cost V 0 bases and J 2 bases, with 4 bases left between them. The CDR3, as DNA: TGTGCCAGCAGTTACTCAAGCAACACTGAAGCTTTCTTT. Amino acids: CASSYSSNTEAFF.

The chain recombines TRBV27 with TRBJ2-5, with TRBD2 matching over 10 bases. Germline-derived CDR1 and CDR2 are MNHEY and SMNVEV (reference sequence). J gave up 5 bases and V 4 bases, and 10 bases lay outside the gene matches. The CDR3 has 16 residues. In nucleotides, the CDR3 is TGTGCCAGCAGTTCTCTAGCGGGAGATGGGGTTGAGACCCAGTACTTC. It is translated as CASSSLAGDGVETQYF.

The chain has TRBV7-2 and TRBJ2-3; 7 bases match TRBD2. Germline CDR1 reads SGHTA; CDR2 reads FQGNSA. The V and J ends lost 5 bases and 7 bases, in that order; junction bases with no gene match: 15. The length of the CDR3 is 16 residues. Here the CDR3 reads CASSPAGGGPWNTQYF. CDR3 nucleotide sequence: TGTGCCAGCAGCCCCGCCGGGGGAGGGCCGTGGAATACGCAGTATTTT.

The gene calls are TRBV19 and TRBJ1-2, with 9 bases that match TRBD1. CDR1 and CDR2 (germline): LNHDA, SQIVND (reference sequence). Trimming cost V 7 bases and J 8 bases; bases outside gene matches: 14. The CDR3 covers 15 residues. In DNA, the CDR3 is TGTGCCAGTACCTATGGGGACAGGGCCATGCCCGGCTACACCTTC. Translated: CASTYGDRAMPGYTF.

This sequence joins TRBV25-1 and TRBJ1-4; D unresolved. V was pared by 1 base and J by 7 bases, with 16 bases between. Germline assignment: CDR1 MGHDK and CDR2 SYGVNS. This CDR3 region has 16 residues. The CDR3 protein is CASSESPGLGSEKLFF. The DNA for the CDR3 is TGTGCCAGCAGTGAATCCCCGGGTCTGGGGAGTGAAAAACTGTTTTTT.

The chain joins TRBV9 to TRBJ1-1; a possible D gene is TRBD1 (6 bases). From germline, CDR1 is SGDLS and CDR2 YYNGEE. The CDR3 totals 14 residues. V lost 3 bases, J lost 5 bases, and 14 bases lay in between. The CDR3 region is CASSGGQRRTEAFF. In DNA form, the CDR3 reads TGTGCCAGCAGCGGGGGACAAAGAAGGACTGAAGCTTTCTTT.

This chain links TRBV6-5 with TRBJ1-2; D is possibly TRBD1 (5 bases). Per the germline V gene, CDR1 is MNHEY and CDR2 is SVGAGI. This CDR3 has 14 residues. V was cut by 0 bases and J by 8 bases, with 13 bases left in between. The CDR3, as DNA: TGTGCCAGCAGTTACTCGGAGGGGCGTGGAGGCTACACCTTC. This codes for CASSYSEGRGGYTF.

The chain combines TRBV4-1 with TRBJ2-3, with D maybe TRBD2 (6 bases). CDR3 length equals 14 residues. Trimming shortened V by 4 bases and J by 2 bases, and 10 bases separated the two germline ends. Looked up from germline, CDR1 is MGHRA and CDR2 is YSYEKL. The CDR3 reads CASSLADLTDTQYF. The DNA of the CDR3 is TGCGCCAGCAGCCTAGCGGACCTCACAGATACGCAGTATTTT.

This chain uses TRBV6-6 with TRBJ2-1; 11 bases fit TRBD2. Looked up from germline, CDR1 is MNHNY and CDR2 is SVGAGI (reference sequence). V dropped 5 bases and J dropped 6; count of bases not matched to a gene: 6. The CDR3 consists of 15 residues. CDR3 DNA sequence: TGTGCCAGCAGTCTAACTAGCGGGAGTATCAATGAGCAGTTCTTC. It specifies CASSLTSGSINEQFF.

CDR3: CASRITRGNQPQHF. As DNA, the CDR3 is TGTGCCAGCAGAATAACGAGGGGGAATCAGCCCCAGCATTTT. The rearrangement uses TRBV6-1 and TRBJ1-5, with D tentatively TRBD1 (6 bases). The CDR3 runs 14 residues. The V gene lost 6 bases and the J gene lost 4 bases, with 13 bases spanning the gap. CDR1 MNHNS and CDR2 SASEGT come from the germline V gene.

The DNA for the CDR3 is TGTGCCAGCAGCCAGTCCCGGGACAGGAGGCCTGTATGGAGCTCCTATAATTCACCCCTCCACTTT. It specifies CASSQSRDRRPVWSSYNSPLHF. The V call is TRBV27, the J call TRBJ1-6; TRBD1 aligns across 8 bases. The CDR3 extends over 22 amino acids. Trimming at V came to 6 bases and at J to 0 bases, leaving 22 bases not matched to a gene. Germline CDR1 and CDR2: MNHEY and SMNVEV (reference sequence).

The rearrangement links TRBV19 to TRBJ2-7, with a possible D match to TRBD2 (6 bases). This CDR3 has 18 residues. Germline V gene lookup returns CDR1 LNHDA and CDR2 SQIVND (reference sequence). V was clipped by 5 bases and J by 0 bases, with 23 bases between them. The chain's CDR3 is CASSPRAFGSSTSYEQYF. The CDR3 nucleotides read TGTGCCAGTAGTCCCAGGGCCTTCGGGAGTAGTACCTCCTACGAGCAGTACTTC.

V gene TRBV7-2 combines with J gene TRBJ1-1; 8 nucleotides align to TRBD1. This CDR3 is 14 amino acids long. CDR1 SGHTA and CDR2 FQGNSA come from the germline V gene. V lost 5 bases and J lost 4; bases outside the gene matches: 6. The CDR3 protein is CASSIRQGPTEAFF. The CDR3 DNA reads TGTGCCAGCAGCATCCGACAGGGGCCCACTGAAGCTTTCTTT.

The chain links TRBV5-1 to TRBJ1-2; TRBD1 aligns across 8 bases. The CDR3 is 15 amino acids. Per the germline V gene, CDR1 is SGHRS and CDR2 is YFSETQ. V lost 4 bases to trimming and J lost 1 base; unmatched junction nucleotides: 6. The CDR3, as DNA: TGCGCCAGCAGCCCCCAGGGGGCCCGTAACTATGGCTACACCTTC. It specifies CASSPQGARNYGYTF.

CDR3 protein: CASSQIGQLGTTNEKLFF. The CDR3 DNA reads as TGTGCCAGCAGTCAAATCGGTCAACTAGGGACAACTAATGAAAAACTGTTTTTT. The J gene is TRBJ1-4, the V gene TRBV28; D call uncertain. The CDR3 is made up of 18 amino acids. V was cut by 5 bases and J by 0 bases, with 19 bases left in between. Germline CDR1 MDHEN, CDR2 SYDVKM. Full variable domain (outside the CDR3, taken from reference TRBV28 and TRBJ1-4): DVKVTQSSRYLVKRTGEKVFLECVQDMDHENMFWYRQDPGLGLRLIYFSYDVKMKEKGDIPEGYSVSREKKERFSLILESASTNQTSMYLCASSQIGQLGTTNEKLFFGSGTQLSVL.

V and J are TRBV30 and TRBJ2-5; no firm D call. The CDR3 totals 13 residues. Germline V gene lookup returns CDR1 GTSNPN and CDR2 SVGIG (reference sequence). V was pared by 4 bases and J by 7 bases, with 16 bases between. The CDR3 region has the DNA TGTGCCTGGACCTCACGGCTTCTAGGGACCCAGTACTTC. This codes for CAWTSRLLGTQYF.

The genes are TRBV5-5 and TRBJ2-3; 12 bases fit TRBD2. There are 15 residues in the CDR3. Germline CDR1 reads SGHKS; CDR2 reads YYEKEE (reference sequence). V trimming: 1 base; J trimming: 6 bases; junction bases outside the gene matches: 3. Written as DNA, the CDR3 is TGTGCCAGCAGCTTGAGGACTAGCGGGGAGGATACGCAGTATTTT. Translation gives CASSLRTSGEDTQYF.